The 4 T cell receptor beta chains listed next were all sequenced from one sample in a study of glioma-infiltrating T cells after dendritic cell vaccination (dated by TCRdb to 2016 to 2018). The time point label of this sample denotes: after dendritic cell vaccination, including at tumor progression/relapse. The protocol used for the library was the immunoSEQ multiplex PCR assay. This is the immuneACCESS table as TCRdb keeps it, with only in-frame sequences that have V and J called. A part of the clones is gone; compared with another copy, unresolved V genes explain less than half, and the rest is unexplained. The sample table shows tens of thousands of clones, and more than 75% are seen once. About 9% of the sample lies in the top ten. The sample was blood, taken after dendritic cell vaccination. The receptor source for this set is a human donor with glioblastoma.

This rearrangement joins TRBV6-1 to TRBJ2-5; a possible D gene is TRBD1 (6 bases). Germline V gene data show CDR1 as MNHNS and CDR2 as SASEGT. The V end lost 4 bases, the J end lost 2 bases, and 11 bases lay between the germline ends. The CDR3 is 14 residues long. This CDR3 reads CASSGRQVQETQYF. CDR3 bases: TGTGCCAGCAGTGGGCGACAGGTTCAAGAGACCCAGTACTTC.

The chain carries TRBV27 and TRBJ1-4; 7 bases align to TRBD1. Per germline, CDR1 MNHEY and CDR2 SMNVEV (reference sequence). V lost 2 bases, J lost 8 bases, and 2 bases stayed unmatched. The CDR3 covers 13 residues. CDR3 DNA: TGTGCCAGCAGTTTAAGGGACAGCGAAAAACTGTTTTTT. This translates into CASSLRDSEKLFF.

This clone was counted only a few times. The V gene is TRBV18, the J gene TRBJ2-7; 7 bases align to TRBD1. This CDR3 has 16 residues. Unmatched junction bases numbered 16, after V lost 5 bases and J lost 6 bases. Per the germline V gene, CDR1 is KGHSH and CDR2 is LQKENI. DNA of the CDR3: TGTGCCAGCTCAAGTTTAGAAGGGGGCCCGGGGACCGAGCAGTACTTC. Translation: CASSSLEGGPGTEQYF.

The CDR3 DNA is TGTGCCAGTAGTGTGAGAGGCCGAGCTTCTGAAGCTTTCTTT. Translation gives CASSVRGRASEAFF. V gene TRBV19 combines with J gene TRBJ1-1, with D hard to call. The V end was cut by 5 bases, the J end by 6 bases, with 16 bases between. The CDR3 covers 14 residues. Germline V gene lookup returns CDR1 LNHDA and CDR2 SQIVND (reference sequence).